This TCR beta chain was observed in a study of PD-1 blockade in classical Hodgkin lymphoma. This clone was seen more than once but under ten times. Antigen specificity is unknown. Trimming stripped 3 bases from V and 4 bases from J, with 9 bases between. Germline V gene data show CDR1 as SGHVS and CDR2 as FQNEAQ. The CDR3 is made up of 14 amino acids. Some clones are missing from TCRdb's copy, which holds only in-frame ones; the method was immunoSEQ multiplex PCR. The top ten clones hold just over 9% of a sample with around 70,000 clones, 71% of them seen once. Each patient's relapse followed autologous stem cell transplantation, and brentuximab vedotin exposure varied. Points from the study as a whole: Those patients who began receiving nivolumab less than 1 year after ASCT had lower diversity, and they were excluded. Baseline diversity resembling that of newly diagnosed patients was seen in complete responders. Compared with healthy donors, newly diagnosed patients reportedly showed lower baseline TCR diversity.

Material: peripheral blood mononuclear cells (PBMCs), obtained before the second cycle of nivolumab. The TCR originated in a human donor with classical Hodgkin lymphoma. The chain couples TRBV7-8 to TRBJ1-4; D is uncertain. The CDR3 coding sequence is TGTGCCAGCAGCTTTTGGTCAGATAATGAAAAACTGTTTTTT. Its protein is CASSFWSDNEKLFF.